This entry lists 24 T cell receptor beta chains sequenced from one sample in a study of T cell changes during pregnancy in multiple sclerosis. Profiled with immunoSEQ multiplex PCR; TCRdb holds only in-frame clones, not every one. This sample has 65,000 to 85,000 clones; about 91% occur once, and the top ten carry 1.4% to 1.5%. Source: peripheral blood, taken after pregnancy. These receptor sequences come from a female donor with multiple sclerosis, enrolled in a pregnancy study.

The V call is TRBV2, the J call TRBJ1-3; D is ambiguous. The CDR3 length is 14 residues. The V end was cut by 1 base, the J end by 3 bases, with 7 bases between. CDR1 and CDR2 from the germline V gene are SNHLY and FYNNEI. The CDR3 region is CASSEGTVGNTIYF. CDR3 in DNA: TGTGCCAGCAGTGAAGGAACAGTTGGAAACACCATATATTTT.

Only one count was recorded for this clone. The CDR3 DNA is TGTGCCAGTAGTATGACAGGGGGCTACCAGCCCCAGCATTTT. It yields the protein CASSMTGGYQPQHF. V usage is TRBV19 and J usage is TRBJ1-5, with 10 positions matching TRBD1. The CDR3 consists of 14 residues. V was pared by 3 bases and J by 7 bases, with 3 bases of the junction left unmatched. CDR1 is LNHDA, CDR2 SQIVND, per germline (reference sequence).

This clone was detected only once. The rearrangement uses TRBV4-2 and TRBJ2-7; TRBD2 matches 14 bases. This CDR3 is built from 17 residues. Germline trimming cut 4 bases from V and 1 base from J; bases unmatched to any gene: 6. The germline CDR1 and CDR2 sequences are LGHNA and YNFKEQ. CDR3 sequence: CASSPTGLAGASYEQYF. The CDR3, as DNA: TGTGCCAGCAGCCCGACGGGACTAGCGGGAGCATCCTACGAGCAGTACTTC.

V is TRBV5-1 and J is TRBJ2-3, with 9 bases aligning to TRBD1. Germline CDR1 SGHRS, CDR2 YFSETQ. The V and J ends lost 4 bases and 3 bases, in that order; junction bases with no gene match: 9. The CDR3 runs to 16 residues. The CDR3 here is CASSPRGQGRTDTQYF. CDR3 sequence (DNA): TGCGCCAGCAGCCCCAGGGGACAGGGCAGGACAGATACGCAGTATTTT.

The chain combines TRBV7-8 with TRBJ2-1; D is uncertain. The CDR3 is 12 amino acids. V was shortened by 5 bases and J by 8 bases, with 10 bases between the two germline ends. Germline CDR1 is SGHVS and CDR2 is FQNEAQ. The CDR3 nucleotides are TGTGCCAGCAGCCCTAGTGGCTATGAGCAGTTCTTC. It yields the protein CASSPSGYEQFF.

The chain joins TRBV29-1 to TRBJ1-2, with a weak D call TRBD1 (6 bases). CDR3 length equals 13 residues. Per germline, CDR1 SQVTM and CDR2 ANQGSEA. V was trimmed by 6 bases and J by 6 bases, leaving 17 bases between them. The CDR3 reads CSVERRTDNGYTF. The CDR3 DNA reads as TGCAGCGTCGAAAGGCGGACAGATAATGGCTACACCTTC.

CDR3 amino acids: CASSTLAGGFQRSNEQFF. In DNA, the CDR3 is TGTGCCAGCAGTACCCTAGCGGGAGGATTTCAGAGAAGCAATGAGCAGTTCTTC. This chain links TRBV27 with TRBJ2-1; 11 positions agree with TRBD2. The germline V gene encodes CDR1 MNHEY and CDR2 SMNVEV (reference sequence). V was clipped by 5 bases and J by 6 bases; unmatched bases: 15. The CDR3 sequence is 18 residues long.

The chain links TRBV2 to TRBJ2-7; D call uncertain. This CDR3 contains 12 residues. V dropped 6 bases and J dropped 2 bases, with 8 bases sitting between them. The V gene's germline CDR1 is SNHLY and CDR2 FYNNEI. The CDR3 coding sequence is TGTGCCAGCAGAGACTCAGCCTACGAGCAGTACTTC. Translated: CASRDSAYEQYF. The full variable domain, rest sourced from reference TRBV2 and TRBJ2-7, is EPEVTQTPSHQVTQMGQEVILRCVPISNHLYFYWYRQILGQKVEFLVSFYNNEISEKSEIFDDQFSVERPDGSNFTLKIRSTKLEDSAMYFCASRDSAYEQYFGPGTRLTVT.

The gene calls are TRBV5-4 and TRBJ2-5, with 7 bases aligning to TRBD2. CDR3 length: 15 amino acids. The germline gives CDR1 SGHNT, CDR2 YYREEE (reference sequence). J gave up 12 bases and V 0 bases, and 14 bases lay outside the gene matches. The CDR3 here is CASSLGGLGFFDEYF. The DNA of the CDR3 is TGTGCCAGCAGCTTGGGTGGACTAGGCTTTTTTGATGAGTACTTC.

The J gene is TRBJ2-1, the V gene TRBV11-3; 9 bases line up with TRBD2. The CDR3 length is 16 residues. The germline V gene encodes CDR1 SGHNT and CDR2 YENEEA. V gave up 1 base and J gave up 6 bases; unmatched junction bases: 7. CDR3 bases: TGTGCCAGCAGCTTAGGTGCAGCGGGAGGTGTCAATGAGCAGTTCTTC. Protein sequence: CASSLGAAGGVNEQFF.

The chain recombines TRBV7-2 with TRBJ2-5, with 13 bases matching TRBD2. Looked up from germline, CDR1 is SGHTA and CDR2 is FQGNSA. CDR3 length: 15 residues. V gave up 4 bases and J gave up 2 bases; unmatched junction bases: 1. The CDR3: CASSSGLAGQETQYF. CDR3 DNA: TGTGCCAGCAGCTCGGGACTAGCGGGGCAAGAGACCCAGTACTTC.

The rearrangement links TRBV19 to TRBJ2-7; 10 bases are shared with TRBD2. The CDR3 totals 17 residues. CDR1 is LNHDA and CDR2 is SQIVND in the germline V gene (reference sequence). Germline trimming cut 6 bases from V and 4 bases from J; bases unmatched to any gene: 15. CDR3 loop: CASSPQGRLAGTYEQYF. CDR3 nucleotides: TGTGCCAGTAGCCCTCAGGGTCGACTAGCGGGTACGTACGAGCAGTACTTC.

CDR3 sequence (DNA): TGTGCCAGCAGCGCTTCGGCCGGGACAGGGTCTAACTATGGCTACACCTTC. Protein sequence: CASSASAGTGSNYGYTF. This chain connects TRBV9 to TRBJ1-2, with 9 nucleotides matching TRBD1. J was trimmed by 0 bases and V by 3 bases; bases with no gene match: 9. This CDR3 contains 17 residues. Germline CDR1 and CDR2: SGDLS and YYNGEE.

As DNA, the CDR3 is TGTGCCAGCAGCTTTACTGCGTTAGGAAACACCATATATTTT. It codes for CASSFTALGNTIYF. The genes are TRBV7-9 and TRBJ1-3; D is ambiguous. Trimming cost V 3 bases and J 4 bases, with 10 bases left between them. The CDR3 sequence is 14 residues long. CDR1 is SEHNR, CDR2 FQNEAQ, per germline (reference sequence). The variable domain in full, completed from reference TRBV7-9 and TRBJ1-3, reads DTGVSQNPRHKITKRGQNVTFRCDPISEHNRLYWYRQTLGQGPEFLTYFQNEAQLEKSRLLSDRFSAERPKGSFSTLEIQRTEQGDSAMYLCASSFTALGNTIYFGEGSWLTVV.

This chain connects TRBV4-1 to TRBJ2-7, with D perhaps matching TRBD2 (5 bases). The V gene lost 0 bases and the J gene lost 2 bases, with 11 bases spanning the gap. The CDR3 is 15 amino acids. CDR1 and CDR2 (germline): MGHRA, YSYEKL. As DNA, the CDR3 is TGCGCCAGCAGCCAAGATGAGACGGGAACCTACGAGCAGTACTTC. As protein: CASSQDETGTYEQYF.

The chain has TRBV30 and TRBJ2-1; 8 bases map to TRBD1. The V gene end was trimmed by 1 base and the J gene end by 11 bases; junction bases not matched to a gene: 13. The germline CDR1 and CDR2 sequences are GTSNPN and SVGIG (reference sequence). The CDR3 spans 15 residues. The CDR3 nucleotides read TGTGCCTGGAGTGCCCTCCGACAACGGACAGGGAAGCAGTTCTTC. It encodes CAWSALRQRTGKQFF.

The chain couples TRBV27 to TRBJ1-5; no definite D call. Trimming cost V 5 bases and J 5 bases, with 16 bases left between them. CDR3 length equals 15 residues. Germline values: CDR1 MNHEY, CDR2 SMNVEV (reference sequence). CDR3: CASSIRGWEDQPQHF. CDR3 DNA sequence: TGTGCCAGCAGTATTAGAGGGTGGGAGGATCAGCCCCAGCATTTT.

J is TRBJ2-2 and V is TRBV5-4, with D possibly TRBD1 on 5 matching bases. With 3 bases removed from V and 1 base from J, the gap between germline ends came to 13 bases. This CDR3 is built from 16 residues. CDR1 and CDR2 from the germline V gene are SGHNT and YYREEE (reference sequence). For the CDR3, the DNA is TGTGCCAGCAGCTGGTCCAGGGTCGGGAACACCGGGGAGCTGTTTTTT. Translating it yields CASSWSRVGNTGELFF.

The chain couples TRBV4-1 to TRBJ1-1, with D maybe TRBD1 (5 bases). The V end was cut by 1 base, the J end by 4 bases, with 16 bases between. Germline V CDR1 and CDR2: MGHRA, YSYEKL. The CDR3 loop spans 16 amino acids. This chain's CDR3 is CASSQGHLGVRTEAFF. CDR3 nucleotides: TGCGCCAGCAGCCAAGGTCACCTAGGGGTACGCACTGAAGCTTTCTTT.

This rearrangement joins TRBV27 to TRBJ1-3; D not resolved. This CDR3 is 13 amino acids long. Trimming removed 3 bases at V and 2 bases at J, with 5 bases between. Germline V lookup: CDR1 MNHEY, CDR2 SMNVEV (reference sequence). DNA of the CDR3: TGTGCCAGCAGTTTGGAGCCTGGAAACACCATATATTTT. Amino acids: CASSLEPGNTIYF.

V and J are TRBV2 and TRBJ1-2; 9 positions match TRBD1. The germline gives CDR1 SNHLY, CDR2 FYNNEI. This CDR3 is 14 amino acids long. The trim removed 5 bases at V and 9 bases at J, leaving 10 bases unmatched. Written as DNA, the CDR3 is TGTGCCAGCAGTACCGGTGGGACAGGGTATCGCTACACCTTC. Translated: CASSTGGTGYRYTF. The variable domain in full, completed from reference TRBV2 and TRBJ1-2, reads EPEVTQTPSHQVTQMGQEVILRCVPISNHLYFYWYRQILGQKVEFLVSFYNNEISEKSEIFDDQFSVERPDGSNFTLKIRSTKLEDSAMYFCASSTGGTGYRYTFGSGTRLTVV.

The chain couples TRBV2 to TRBJ1-5; D gene ambiguous. V gave up 5 bases and J gave up 4 bases, with 6 bases separating them. This CDR3 region has 12 residues. CDR1 SNHLY and CDR2 FYNNEI come from the germline V gene. The DNA for the CDR3 is TGTGCCAGCAGTTACACAAATCAGCCCCAGCATTTT. Translation: CASSYTNQPQHF.

The V gene is TRBV2, the J gene TRBJ2-5; possible D gene TRBD2, 6 bases. This CDR3 spans 15 amino acids. Germline lookup yields CDR1 SNHLY and CDR2 FYNNEI. Trimming pared 3 bases from V and 5 bases from J, leaving 16 bases between. CDR3 sequence reads: CASSEVAVPGETQYF. The CDR3 region has the DNA TGTGCCAGCAGTGAGGTAGCGGTCCCCGGGGAGACCCAGTACTTC.

The chain couples TRBV5-1 to TRBJ2-5; perhaps TRBD1 as D (5 bases). The germline V and J ends were trimmed by 0 bases and 4 bases, with 16 bases remaining between them. The CDR3 length is 16 residues. The V gene's germline CDR1 is SGHRS and CDR2 YFSETQ. The CDR3 loop is CASSLGVQGVVETQYF. The CDR3 region has the DNA TGCGCCAGCAGCTTGGGCGTTCAAGGGGTGGTAGAGACCCAGTACTTC.